One and the same sample provided the 19 T cell receptor beta chains below, sequenced in a study of naive and memory T cell subsets. Whole-study results and caveats: Especially in CD8 cells, naive repertoires contained a few larger clonotypes, possibly CD45RA-re-expressing memory cells.

Which antigens these TCRs recognize remains unknown. The beta constant-region primer was an equimolar mix of two oligonucleotides covering TRBC1 and TRBC2. Nested alpha and beta constant-region primers with the SP2 primer drove four PCR rounds on ligated cDNA. TCRdb redid the calling of the UMI-ligation and nested PCR reads with MiXCR, one entry per CDR3 protein. Among more than 120,000 distinct CDR3 sequences, 15% to 25% were seen once, and the ten largest hold 0.6% to 0.7%. Sequencing was performed on naive CD8+ T cells from blood. The origin of the receptors is a human donor in good health.

The J gene is TRBJ2-1, the V gene TRBV12-3 or TRBV12-4; 7 bases fit TRBD1. Trimming removed 7 bases from V and 3 bases from J; junction bases left unmatched: 6. The CDR3 is made up of 14 amino acids. DNA for the CDR3: TGTGCCAGCACCAAGGGACAGTTCTACAATGAGCAGTTCTTC. Amino acids: CASTKGQFYNEQFF.

The CDR3 reads CASSPPRVAMNTGELFF. CDR3 bases: TGTGCCAGCTCACCCCCCAGGGTAGCGATGAACACCGGGGAGCTGTTTTTT. V and J are TRBV18 and TRBJ2-2, with D possibly being TRBD1 or TRBD2 (5 bases each). With 3 bases removed from V and 1 base from J, the gap between germline ends came to 15 bases. Germline V gene sequence: CDR1 KGHSH, CDR2 LQKENI. The CDR3 length is 17 residues. The full variable domain, in which reference TRBV18 and TRBJ2-2 provide the parts outside the CDR3, is NAGVMQNPRHLVRRRGQEARLRCSPMKGHSHVYWYRQLPEEGLKFMVYLQKENIIDESGMPKERFSAEFPKEGPSILRIQQVVRGDSAAYFCASSPPRVAMNTGELFFGEGSRLTVL.

Note on this clonotype: The junction and the germline gene differ at one end; a read error may be behind it. As DNA, the CDR3 is TGTGCCAGCAGCTACTCTAGCGGCCAAGAGACCCAGTACTTC. As protein: CASSYSSGQETQYF. The rearrangement links TRBV6-5 to TRBJ2-5, with TRBD2 identical over 7 bases. This CDR3 is built from 14 residues. Looked up from germline, CDR1 is MNHEY and CDR2 is SVGAGI.

The V call is TRBV29-1, the J call TRBJ2-1; D is possibly TRBD1 (5 bases). This CDR3 has 13 residues. Germline CDR1 SQVTM, CDR2 ANQGSEA. V was pared by 7 bases and J by 3 bases, with 13 bases between. CDR3 residues: CSGLQGDYNEQFF. The CDR3 nucleotides read TGCAGCGGACTTCAGGGCGACTACAATGAGCAGTTCTTC.

The chain couples TRBV12-3 or TRBV12-4 to TRBJ2-1; 8 bases map to TRBD2. Trimming cost V 4 bases and J 6 bases; bases outside gene matches: 8. This CDR3 is built from 15 residues. The CDR3 reads CASSSRGGIFNEQFF. The CDR3 DNA follows: TGTGCCAGCAGTTCTCGGGGGGGGATATTCAATGAGCAGTTCTTC.

This clonotype was seen a few times. V gene TRBV5-4 combines with J gene TRBJ2-7, with 9 positions matching TRBD2. The V segment lost 2 bases and the J segment 0 bases; nucleotides outside the gene matches: 6. The CDR3 runs 16 residues. Germline V gene sequence: CDR1 SGHNT, CDR2 YYREEE (reference sequence). This chain's CDR3 is CASSFELAGYSYEQYF. The DNA for the CDR3 is TGTGCCAGCAGCTTCGAGCTAGCGGGATACTCCTACGAGCAGTACTTC.

This clonotype has a handful of counts. The gene calls are TRBV7-9 and TRBJ2-1; the D is unclear. Trimming shortened V by 6 bases and J by 4 bases, and 10 bases separated the two germline ends. CDR1 is SEHNR and CDR2 is FQNEAQ in the germline V gene (reference sequence). The CDR3 runs to 13 residues. The CDR3 protein is CASRPLLYNEQFF. The CDR3, as DNA: TGTGCCAGCAGACCACTATTATACAATGAGCAGTTCTTC.

This rearrangement joins TRBV10-3 to TRBJ1-1; D remains ambiguous. Deletions cut 4 bases from V and 1 base from J, with 13 bases between. Germline V lookup: CDR1 ENHRY, CDR2 SYGVKD. The CDR3 is 15 amino acids. The CDR3 region is CAISGGPTWNTEAFF. Written as DNA, the CDR3 is TGTGCCATCAGTGGCGGACCGACTTGGAACACTGAAGCTTTCTTT.

This clonotype was observed a handful of times. The V gene is TRBV20-1, the J gene TRBJ1-1; a weak D match, TRBD1 (6 bases). The CDR3 runs 13 residues. The V end lost 5 bases, the J end lost 5 bases, and 15 bases lay between the germline ends. Per germline, CDR1 DFQATT and CDR2 SNEGSKA (reference sequence). The chain's CDR3 is CSAEGGGRTEAFF. CDR3 nucleotide sequence: TGCAGTGCTGAGGGGGGGGGTCGTACTGAAGCTTTCTTT.

The chain employs TRBV29-1 and TRBJ2-7; 7 bases agree with TRBD2. CDR1 and CDR2 from the germline V gene are SQVTM and ANQGSEA. The V segment lost 6 bases and the J segment 2 bases; nucleotides outside the gene matches: 7. The CDR3 loop spans 13 amino acids. The CDR3 reads CSVRGGKAYEQYF. The CDR3 DNA reads as TGCAGCGTGAGGGGAGGGAAGGCCTACGAGCAGTACTTC.

This clonotype was counted only a few times. V and J are TRBV28 and TRBJ2-7; maybe TRBD2 (5 bases). V was cut by 2 bases and J by 0 bases, with 8 bases left in between. The CDR3 consists of 14 residues. Looked up from germline, CDR1 is MDHEN and CDR2 is SYDVKM. CDR3 sequence reads: CASSLRRSSYEQYF. CDR3 coding DNA: TGTGCCAGCAGTTTAAGGAGGAGCTCCTACGAGCAGTACTTC.

The chain carries TRBV13 and TRBJ2-1; 9 bases are a match to TRBD2. This CDR3 has 15 residues. Germline CDR1 reads PRHDT; CDR2 reads FYEKMQ (reference sequence). The V segment lost 5 bases and the J segment 7 bases; nucleotides outside the gene matches: 9. CDR3 sequence (DNA): TGTGCCAGCAGCCTAAACGGACTAGCGATAAATGAGCAGTTCTTC. This sequence encodes CASSLNGLAINEQFF.

V is TRBV6-5 and J is TRBJ1-2; 7 bases are shared with TRBD1. The CDR3 totals 15 residues. In germline, CDR1 is MNHEY, CDR2 SVGAGI. After removal of 5 bases from V and 2 bases from J, the junction contained 8 bases not matched to a gene. CDR3 DNA sequence: TGTGCCAGCAGTGATTGGACAGGCCTGAACTATGGCTACACCTTC. This gives the protein CASSDWTGLNYGYTF.

V and J are TRBV10-3 and TRBJ2-7, with a tentative D call TRBD2 (6 bases). V was pared by 3 bases and J by 4 bases, with 19 bases between. Germline assignment: CDR1 ENHRY and CDR2 SYGVKD. The CDR3 extends over 16 amino acids. The CDR3 nucleotides are TGTGCCATCAGTGACCTGGTTGGAGGGAGGCCTTACGAGCAGTACTTC. This translates into CAISDLVGGRPYEQYF.

This clonotype was seen only a few times. The CDR3 spells CASSQVSGHNEQFF. The CDR3 bases are TGCGCCAGCAGCCAAGTCTCGGGGCACAATGAGCAGTTCTTC. J is TRBJ2-1 and V is TRBV4-3; TRBD1 or TRBD2 may be the D gene (5 bases each). The CDR3 contains 14 residues. V was shortened by 1 base and J by 5 bases, with 9 bases between the two germline ends. Germline V gives CDR1 LGHNA, CDR2 YSLEER.

The rearrangement links TRBV9 to TRBJ2-1; D may be TRBD1 (5 bases). Between the trimmed V and J ends, which lost 4 bases and 3 bases, there was a span of 14 bases. Germline loops: CDR1 SGDLS, CDR2 YYNGEE. The CDR3 loop spans 15 amino acids. The CDR3 loop is CASSLGDLNYNEQFF. In DNA, the CDR3 is TGTGCCAGCAGCTTAGGGGATCTAAACTACAATGAGCAGTTCTTC.

This clonotype was seen more than once but under ten times. The chain joins TRBV27 to TRBJ2-7; D remains ambiguous. Germline V gene sequence: CDR1 MNHEY, CDR2 SMNVEV (reference sequence). The V end lost 5 bases, the J end lost 3 bases, and 14 bases lay between the germline ends. The CDR3 has 14 amino acids. The CDR3 reads CASSKGEVFYEQYF. The CDR3, as DNA: TGTGCCAGCAGTAAAGGTGAGGTTTTCTACGAGCAGTACTTC.

The table lists this clonotype with a few counts. V gene TRBV29-1 combines with J gene TRBJ2-7, with 10 bases fitting TRBD2. The CDR3 contains 14 residues. Germline CDR1 reads SQVTM; CDR2 reads ANQGSEA. V lost 6 bases to trimming and J lost 0 bases; unmatched junction nucleotides: 5. CDR3 nucleotide sequence: TGCAGCGTAAGGACTAGCGGAAGCTCCTACGAGCAGTACTTC. Amino acid sequence: CSVRTSGSSYEQYF.

The V and J genes are TRBV20-1 and TRBJ2-3, with 11 positions matching TRBD2. The V and J ends lost 2 bases and 2 bases, in that order; junction bases with no gene match: 12. CDR3 length equals 18 residues. Per germline, CDR1 DFQATT and CDR2 SNEGSKA (reference sequence). CDR3 sequence: CSARPSLAGDPLTDTQYF. The CDR3 DNA is TGCAGTGCTAGACCGTCACTAGCGGGAGACCCCCTCACAGATACGCAGTATTTT.